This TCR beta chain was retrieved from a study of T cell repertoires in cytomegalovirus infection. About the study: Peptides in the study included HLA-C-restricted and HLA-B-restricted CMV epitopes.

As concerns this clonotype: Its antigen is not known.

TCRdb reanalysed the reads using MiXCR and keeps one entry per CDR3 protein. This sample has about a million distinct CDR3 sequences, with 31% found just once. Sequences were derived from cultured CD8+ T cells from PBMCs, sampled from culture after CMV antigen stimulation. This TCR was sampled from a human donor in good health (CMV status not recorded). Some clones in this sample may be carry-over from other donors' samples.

Written as DNA, the CDR3 is TGTGCTAGTGGTTTGGGAAAGAGGCCTGGAAACACCATATATTTT. This translates into CASGLGKRPGNTIYF. This chain joins TRBV12-5 and TRBJ1-3, with D hard to call. The germline CDR1 and CDR2 sequences are LGHNT and FRNRAP. Deletions cut 1 base from V and 2 bases from J, with 9 bases between. This CDR3 contains 15 residues.